The rows below give T cell receptor beta chains drawn from one sample of a study of blood T cell repertoires in COVID-19. Here immunoSEQ multiplex PCR was the method, and the copy in TCRdb shows in-frame clones only, minus some. The sample lists around 200,000 clones; about 85% were seen once. The sample taken for sequencing was PBMCs or T cells enriched from blood (not recorded which). The receptor source for this set is a woman aged 25 to 45 who had recovered from COVID-19. Each CDR3 is given with its conserved first and last residue. D genes are given only for firm matches. Expanded clones get a size class; other rows say once, few or many, or leave the size out.

d_call: NA
v_call: TRBV24-1
clone_size: NA
j_call: TRBJ1-1
cdr3_aa: CAISPHYSNTEAFF
cdr3_nt: TGTGCCATCTCACCCCATTACTCGAACACTGAAGCTTTCTTT

d_call: NA
v_call: TRBV5-4
clone_size: NA
j_call: TRBJ2-5
cdr3_aa: CASSPGRTQETQYF
cdr3_nt: TGTGCCAGCAGCCCCGGACGGACTCAAGAGACCCAGTACTTC

d_call: TRBD2
v_call: TRBV14
clone_size: NA
j_call: TRBJ2-1
cdr3_aa: CASSTRTSGKYNEQFF
cdr3_nt: TGTGCCAGCAGCACCCGGACTAGCGGCAAGTACAATGAGCAGTTCTTC

d_call: NA
v_call: TRBV2
clone_size: few
j_call: TRBJ2-1
cdr3_aa: CASSEVIRWNEQFF
cdr3_nt: TGTGCCAGCAGTGAAGTGATTCGGTGGAATGAGCAGTTCTTC

d_call: TRBD1
v_call: TRBV4-2
clone_size: NA
j_call: TRBJ1-3
cdr3_aa: CASSQDWDRESGNTIYF
cdr3_nt: TGTGCCAGCAGCCAAGATTGGGACAGGGAGTCTGGAAACACCATATATTTT

d_call: NA
v_call: TRBV5-4
clone_size: NA
j_call: TRBJ2-1
cdr3_aa: CASSFWLRGNEQFF
cdr3_nt: TGTGCCAGCAGCTTTTGGCTGAGGGGGAATGAGCAGTTCTTC

d_call: NA
v_call: TRBV5-6
clone_size: NA
j_call: TRBJ2-1
cdr3_aa: CASSQENLNEQFF
cdr3_nt: TGTGCCAGCAGCCAAGAGAATTTAAATGAGCAGTTCTTC

d_call: NA
v_call: TRBV5-6
clone_size: NA
j_call: TRBJ2-3
cdr3_aa: CASGEGTDTQYF
cdr3_nt: TGTGCCAGCGGGGAGGGCACAGATACGCAGTATTTT

d_call: TRBD1
v_call: TRBV4-1
clone_size: NA
j_call: TRBJ1-2
cdr3_aa: CASSQAPGTGPNYGYTF
cdr3_nt: TGCGCCAGCAGCCAAGCCCCTGGGACAGGGCCTAACTATGGCTACACCTTC

d_call: TRBD1
v_call: TRBV4-3
clone_size: NA
j_call: TRBJ1-4
cdr3_aa: CASSQDRFGTGGSF
cdr3_nt: TGCGCCAGCAGCCAAGATAGGTTTGGGACAGGCGGTTCATTT

d_call: TRBD1
v_call: TRBV7-8
clone_size: NA
j_call: TRBJ1-4
cdr3_aa: CASSLAWAGGEKLFF
cdr3_nt: TGTGCCAGCAGCTTAGCGTGGGCAGGGGGTGAAAAACTGTTTTTT

d_call: NA
v_call: TRBV2
clone_size: many
j_call: TRBJ1-6
cdr3_aa: CASSFQGADSPLHF
cdr3_nt: TGTGCCAGCAGTTTCCAGGGTGCTGACTCACCCCTCCACTTT

d_call: NA
v_call: TRBV6-1
clone_size: NA
j_call: TRBJ1-1
cdr3_aa: CASSEAGRGLGTEAFF
cdr3_nt: TGTGCCAGCAGTGAAGCGGGGCGGGGCCTGGGCACTGAAGCTTTCTTT

d_call: NA
v_call: TRBV14
clone_size: NA
j_call: TRBJ2-1
cdr3_aa: CASSPHRDSYNEQFF
cdr3_nt: TGTGCCAGCAGCCCGCACCGGGACTCTTACAATGAGCAGTTCTTC

d_call: TRBD1
v_call: TRBV7-9
clone_size: NA
j_call: TRBJ1-1
cdr3_aa: CASSLPTGTTEAFF
cdr3_nt: TGTGCCAGCAGCCTCCCGACAGGGACCACTGAAGCTTTCTTT

d_call: TRBD1
v_call: TRBV7-2
clone_size: NA
j_call: TRBJ1-2
cdr3_aa: CASSINRGLNYGYTF
cdr3_nt: TGTGCCAGCAGCATAAACAGGGGGCTCAACTATGGCTACACCTTC

d_call: TRBD1
v_call: TRBV9
clone_size: NA
j_call: TRBJ1-2
cdr3_aa: CASSVGPGTEILTNYGYTF
cdr3_nt: TGTGCCAGCAGCGTAGGTCCCGGGACAGAGATACTTACTAACTATGGCTACACCTTC

d_call: NA
v_call: TRBV6-2/TRBV6-3
clone_size: NA
j_call: TRBJ2-3
cdr3_aa: CASSYHQGTPDTQYF
cdr3_nt: TGTGCCAGCAGTTACCATCAGGGGACCCCAGATACGCAGTATTTT

d_call: NA
v_call: TRBV7-2
clone_size: NA
j_call: TRBJ1-5
cdr3_aa: CASSLGSGALNQPQHF
cdr3_nt: TGTGCCAGCAGCTTAGGCTCAGGGGCGCTCAATCAGCCCCAGCATTTT

d_call: NA
v_call: TRBV3-1/TRBV3-2
clone_size: NA
j_call: TRBJ2-1
cdr3_aa: CASSQGHPTYNEQFF
cdr3_nt: TGTGCCAGCAGCCAGGGACACCCGACCTACAATGAGCAGTTCTTC

d_call: NA
v_call: TRBV27
clone_size: NA
j_call: TRBJ1-5
cdr3_aa: CASSFFNQPQHF
cdr3_nt: TGTGCCAGCAGTTTCTTCAATCAGCCCCAGCATTTT

d_call: TRBD2
v_call: TRBV3-1/TRBV3-2
clone_size: NA
j_call: TRBJ2-7
cdr3_aa: CASSQVAGARYF
cdr3_nt: TGTGCCAGCAGCCAAGTAGCGGGGGCGAGGTACTTC

d_call: NA
v_call: TRBV3-1/TRBV3-2
clone_size: NA
j_call: TRBJ1-5
cdr3_aa: CASSQTQQGSQPQHF
cdr3_nt: TGTGCCAGCAGCCAAACTCAGCAGGGGTCCCAGCCCCAGCATTTT

d_call: NA
v_call: TRBV6-4
clone_size: NA
j_call: TRBJ2-7
cdr3_aa: CARLGQYF
cdr3_nt: TGTGCCCGCCTAGGGCAGTACTTC

d_call: TRBD2
v_call: TRBV3-1/TRBV3-2
clone_size: once
j_call: TRBJ2-5
cdr3_aa: CASSRDSGGAKTQYF
cdr3_nt: TGTGCCAGCAGCCGGGACTCGGGGGGGGCCAAGACCCAGTACTTC

d_call: NA
v_call: TRBV12-3/TRBV12-4
clone_size: NA
j_call: TRBJ2-7
cdr3_aa: CASTGIHEQYF
cdr3_nt: TGTGCCAGCACGGGGATACACGAGCAGTACTTC

d_call: TRBD1
v_call: TRBV7-2
clone_size: NA
j_call: TRBJ1-1
cdr3_aa: CASSLSGGGNTEAFF
cdr3_nt: TGTGCCAGCAGCTTATCAGGGGGCGGGAACACTGAAGCTTTCTTT

d_call: TRBD1
v_call: TRBV6-2/TRBV6-3
clone_size: NA
j_call: TRBJ2-2
cdr3_aa: CASSTDRGRLGTGELFF
cdr3_nt: TGTGCCAGCAGCACGGACAGGGGGCGCTTGGGCACCGGGGAGCTGTTTTTT

d_call: TRBD1
v_call: TRBV4-3
clone_size: few
j_call: TRBJ2-2
cdr3_aa: CASSQERGPYTGELFF
cdr3_nt: TGCGCCAGCAGCCAAGAGAGGGGGCCTTACACCGGGGAGCTGTTTTTT

d_call: TRBD2
v_call: TRBV7-2
clone_size: NA
j_call: TRBJ2-1
cdr3_aa: CASSSQRGATSSSYNEQFF
cdr3_nt: TGTGCCAGCAGCTCGCAGCGGGGGGCCACCTCTAGCTCCTACAATGAGCAGTTCTTC

d_call: TRBD2
v_call: TRBV9
clone_size: NA
j_call: TRBJ2-3
cdr3_aa: CASSPPPSGGGHTQYF
cdr3_nt: TGTGCCAGCAGCCCACCCCCTAGCGGGGGAGGTCATACGCAGTATTTT

d_call: NA
v_call: TRBV4-1
clone_size: NA
j_call: TRBJ2-1
cdr3_aa: CASSPRDRVTYNEQFF
cdr3_nt: TGCGCCAGCAGCCCACGTGACAGAGTCACCTACAATGAGCAGTTCTTC

d_call: TRBD2
v_call: TRBV5-1
clone_size: NA
j_call: TRBJ2-7
cdr3_aa: CASSLVAGLAYEQYF
cdr3_nt: TGCGCCAGCAGCTTGGTGGCGGGACTAGCCTACGAGCAGTACTTC

d_call: NA
v_call: TRBV6-2/TRBV6-3
clone_size: NA
j_call: TRBJ1-5
cdr3_aa: CASSSLQDFRQPQHF
cdr3_nt: TGTGCCAGCAGTTCCTTACAGGATTTTCGGCAGCCCCAGCATTTT

d_call: TRBD1
v_call: TRBV5-4
clone_size: NA
j_call: TRBJ2-2
cdr3_aa: CASSSETGSNTGELFF
cdr3_nt: TGTGCCAGCAGCTCCGAGACAGGGTCGAACACCGGGGAGCTGTTTTTT

d_call: TRBD2
v_call: TRBV7-2
clone_size: NA
j_call: TRBJ2-5
cdr3_aa: CASSYGLDGETQYF
cdr3_nt: TGTGCCAGCAGCTACGGACTAGACGGAGAGACCCAGTACTTC

d_call: NA
v_call: TRBV4-3
clone_size: NA
j_call: TRBJ1-3
cdr3_aa: CASSQVYRVSGNTIYF
cdr3_nt: TGCGCCAGCAGCCAAGTGTACCGCGTCTCTGGAAACACCATATATTTT

d_call: TRBD2
v_call: TRBV7-3
clone_size: NA
j_call: TRBJ2-1
cdr3_aa: CASSSLAGAYNEQFF
cdr3_nt: TGTGCCAGCAGCTCGCTAGCGGGGGCCTACAATGAGCAGTTCTTC

d_call: TRBD1
v_call: TRBV7-8
clone_size: NA
j_call: TRBJ1-2
cdr3_aa: CASSLSGGDYGYTF
cdr3_nt: TGTGCCAGCAGCTTATCAGGGGGCGACTATGGCTACACCTTC

d_call: TRBD1
v_call: TRBV4-1
clone_size: NA
j_call: TRBJ2-7
cdr3_aa: CASSRTGQGTYEQYF
cdr3_nt: TGCGCCAGCAGTCGAACGGGACAGGGCACCTACGAGCAGTACTTC

d_call: NA
v_call: TRBV19
clone_size: NA
j_call: TRBJ1-5
cdr3_aa: CASSNEGQPQHF
cdr3_nt: TGTGCCAGTAGTAATGAGGGACAGCCCCAGCATTTT

d_call: NA
v_call: TRBV27
clone_size: NA
j_call: TRBJ1-6
cdr3_aa: CASSLRGGRTLGSPLHF
cdr3_nt: TGTGCCAGCAGTCTACGCGGAGGACGGACCCTTGGTTCACCCCTCCACTTT

d_call: TRBD2
v_call: TRBV5-1
clone_size: NA
j_call: TRBJ2-1
cdr3_aa: CASRASGGDNEQFF
cdr3_nt: TGCGCCAGCCGCGCCAGCGGGGGTGACAATGAGCAGTTCTTC

d_call: TRBD1
v_call: TRBV7-3
clone_size: NA
j_call: TRBJ2-5
cdr3_aa: CASSPQGGRKTQYF
cdr3_nt: TGTGCCAGCAGCCCACAGGGGGGCCGAAAGACCCAGTACTTC

d_call: NA
v_call: TRBV5-8
clone_size: NA
j_call: TRBJ1-1
cdr3_aa: CASSRVPAFF
cdr3_nt: TGTGCCAGCAGCCGGGTTCCGGCTTTCTTT

d_call: TRBD2
v_call: TRBV18
clone_size: NA
j_call: TRBJ2-7
cdr3_aa: CASSPGLEGYEQYF
cdr3_nt: TGTGCCAGCTCACCGGGACTAGAGGGCTACGAGCAGTACTTC

d_call: TRBD2
v_call: TRBV6-2/TRBV6-3
clone_size: few
j_call: TRBJ2-7
cdr3_aa: CASSSGEAGVFEQYF
cdr3_nt: TGTGCCAGCAGTTCCGGGGAAGCGGGGGTTTTCGAGCAGTACTTC

d_call: NA
v_call: TRBV25-1
clone_size: NA
j_call: TRBJ2-1
cdr3_aa: CASSDPKANPYNEQFF
cdr3_nt: TGTGCCAGCAGTGACCCTAAAGCGAACCCTTACAATGAGCAGTTCTTC

d_call: NA
v_call: TRBV6-4
clone_size: NA
j_call: TRBJ1-1
cdr3_aa: CASSRGADTEAFF
cdr3_nt: TGTGCCAGCAGTCGGGGGGCCGACACTGAAGCTTTCTTT

d_call: TRBD1
v_call: TRBV24-1
clone_size: NA
j_call: TRBJ2-7
cdr3_aa: CATSDQGQANPYEQYF
cdr3_nt: TGTGCCACCAGTGACCAGGGACAGGCCAATCCCTACGAGCAGTACTTC

d_call: NA
v_call: TRBV6-5
clone_size: NA
j_call: TRBJ2-1
cdr3_aa: CASSYSGWSDGGEQFF
cdr3_nt: TGTGCCAGCAGTTACTCCGGGTGGTCCGATGGCGGTGAGCAGTTCTTC